A single sample is the source of the 12 T cell receptor beta chains below, sequenced in a study of patients and donors after allogeneic stem cell transplantation. TCRdb used MiXCR to reprocess the RT-PCR reads, holding one entry per CDR3 protein. The sample carries hundreds of thousands of distinct CDR3 sequences, roughly 16% recorded once. Specimen: blood, either unsorted or a sorted T cell fraction (not recorded which). These receptors all come from a human donor who was either an allogeneic HSCT recipient or a stem cell or donor lymphocyte infusion donor (not recorded which). It is not recorded whose cells these are; they may come from a transplant donor.

This clonotype was observed at least ten times. The chain joins TRBV9 to TRBJ2-7; the D gene is possibly TRBD1 (6 bases). Trimming shortened V by 3 bases and J by 2 bases, and 15 bases separated the two germline ends. CDR1 SGDLS and CDR2 YYNGEE come from the germline V gene. This CDR3 has 15 amino acids. CDR3 amino acids: CASSADGGWPYEQYF. CDR3 DNA sequence: TGTGCCAGCAGCGCCGATGGGGGCTGGCCCTACGAGCAGTACTTC.

This clonotype occurred a few times. CDR3: CASSAGLAGTDTQYF. The CDR3 DNA sequence: TGTGCCAGCAGCGCGGGACTAGCGGGCACAGATACGCAGTATTTT. The chain carries TRBV7-3 and TRBJ2-3; 11 bases are shared with TRBD2. This CDR3 is built from 15 residues. The V segment lost 5 bases and the J segment 1 base; nucleotides outside the gene matches: 2. CDR1 and CDR2 from the germline V gene are SGHTA and FQGTGA.

This clonotype was observed many times. The gene calls are TRBV5-1 and TRBJ2-7; a weak D match, TRBD1 (5 bases). Between the trimmed V and J ends, which lost 1 base and 0 bases, there was a span of 11 bases. Germline V lookup: CDR1 SGHRS, CDR2 YFSETQ. The CDR3 spans 15 residues. Here the CDR3 DNA reads TGCGCCAGCAGCTTGATCCAGGGAAGCTCCTACGAGCAGTACTTC. Amino acids: CASSLIQGSSYEQYF.

This clonotype was seen a few times. The junction does not match germline at one end; this may be a read error. The chain is built from TRBV20-1 and TRBJ1-5; the D is unclear. The CDR3 is 16 amino acids. In germline, CDR1 is DFQATT, CDR2 SNEGSKA (reference sequence). This CDR3 reads CNANSLQPGGNQPQHF. The CDR3 coding sequence is TGCAATGCTAATAGTCTACAGCCGGGCGGGAATCAGCCCCAGCATTTT.

This clonotype was counted between two and nine times. The CDR3 nucleotides are TGTGCCAGCGGGTGGGGGAGCGGGTCCTACAATGAGCAGTTCTTC. Encoded protein: CASGWGSGSYNEQFF. The J gene is TRBJ2-1, the V gene TRBV6-1; weak D call: TRBD2 (6 bases). The CDR3 is made up of 15 amino acids. Trimming stripped 8 bases from V and 1 base from J, with 15 bases between. The germline V gene encodes CDR1 MNHNS and CDR2 SASEGT.

This chain uses TRBV5-1 with TRBJ2-5; 7 bases match TRBD2. Germline loops: CDR1 SGHRS, CDR2 YFSETQ. With 0 bases clipped from V and 2 bases from J, the junction kept 4 bases outside the gene matches. CDR3 length equals 15 residues. In nucleotides, the CDR3 is TGCGCCAGCAGCTTGGTGGCTAGCGGACAAGAGACCCAGTACTTC. Amino acids: CASSLVASGQETQYF. Drawing the rest from reference TRBV5-1 and TRBJ2-5, the complete variable domain is KAGVTQTPRYLIKTRGQQVTLSCSPISGHRSVSWYQQTPGQGLQFLFEYFSETQRNKGNFPGRFSGRQFSNSRSEMNVSTLELGDSALYLCASSLVASGQETQYFGPGTRLLVL.

This clonotype showed up just a few times. The chain combines TRBV4-1 with TRBJ2-6; no firm D call. The CDR3 loop spans 18 amino acids. Germline assignment: CDR1 MGHRA and CDR2 YSYEKL. Trimming removed 2 bases at V and 0 bases at J, with 14 bases between. The CDR3 is CASSQSSALSSGANVLTF. DNA of the CDR3: TGCGCCAGCAGCCAAAGCTCAGCCCTCAGCTCTGGGGCCAACGTCCTGACTTTC.

This chain joins TRBV20-1 and TRBJ2-7; 8 bases are shared with TRBD2. V shed 0 bases and J 2 bases; nucleotides not matched to a gene: 15. The germline CDR1 and CDR2 sequences are DFQATT and SNEGSKA (reference sequence). The CDR3 has 18 amino acids. This CDR3 is CSARDRDSSGLATYEQYF. The DNA of the CDR3 is TGCAGTGCTAGAGATCGGGATTCATCTGGACTAGCAACCTACGAGCAGTACTTC.

J is TRBJ2-1 and V is TRBV19; 7 bases match TRBD2. The CDR3 consists of 13 residues. The V gene end was trimmed by 9 bases and the J gene end by 6 bases; junction bases not matched to a gene: 8. Germline loops: CDR1 LNHDA, CDR2 SQIVND (reference sequence). The CDR3 sequence: CASWGGGSNEQFF. Written as DNA, the CDR3 is TGTGCCAGCTGGGGCGGGGGATCCAATGAGCAGTTCTTC.

V and J are TRBV3-1 and TRBJ1-2; possibly TRBD1 for D (6 bases). V was trimmed by 4 bases and J by 4 bases, leaving 25 bases between them. This CDR3 contains 18 residues. Germline values: CDR1 LGHDT, CDR2 YNNKEL (reference sequence). Written as DNA, the CDR3 is TGTGCCAGCAGCCGCGGGGGGACACACCCCTCGTCGGGCTATGGCTACACCTTC. It yields the protein CASSRGGTHPSSGYGYTF.

The chain employs TRBV4-2 and TRBJ2-1, with 7 bases that match TRBD1. The CDR3 spans 14 residues. After removal of 2 bases from V and 8 bases from J, the junction contained 6 bases not matched to a gene. Germline assignment: CDR1 LGHNA and CDR2 YNFKEQ. This CDR3 is CASSQIDRADEQFF. The CDR3 DNA reads TGTGCCAGCAGCCAAATCGACAGGGCGGATGAGCAGTTCTTC.

V gene TRBV2 combines with J gene TRBJ1-1, with unresolved D. CDR3 length: 13 amino acids. V lost 3 bases and J 1 base, leaving 6 bases between the germline ends. Germline-derived CDR1 and CDR2 are SNHLY and FYNNEI. In nucleotides, the CDR3 is TGTGCCAGCAGTGATGCGGGGAACACTGAAGCTTTCTTT. Its protein is CASSDAGNTEAFF.